The entry below gives a single T cell receptor beta chain sequence along with its context. The antigen is undetermined. The data are from a study of shared clonotypes between healthy human individuals. About the study: The cohort had two women and a few men, ages 18 to 49.

Naive CD8 cells lacked CD45RO and underwent positive selection for CCR7, leaving out terminally differentiated effector memory CD45RA+ cells. Measured with immunoSEQ multiplex PCR; TCRdb has only the in-frame clones, and not every one. Of 560,000 or so clones listed, approximately 96% were seen once; the top ten hold roughly 0.12%. The V gene's germline CDR1 is LNHNV and CDR2 YYDKDF (reference sequence). V shed 0 bases, J shed 0 bases, and the junction held 2 bases outside the gene matches. The CDR3 length is 16 residues. Study findings and constraints: Among non-shared clonotypes, generation probabilities were lower than among those shared by all four donors.

This receptor was obtained from a woman younger than 45 in good health. The sequencing input was naive CD8+ T cells sorted from blood. The chain employs TRBV15 and TRBJ2-7, with TRBD2 matching over 10 bases. In nucleotides, the CDR3 is TGTGCCACCAGCAGAGACACTAGCGGGATCTCCTACGAGCAGTACTTC. Protein: CATSRDTSGISYEQYF. The variable domain in full, with the rest retrieved from reference TRBV15 and TRBJ2-7, is DAMVIQNPRYQVTQFGKPVTLSCSQTLNHNVMYWYQQKSSQAPKLLFHYYDKDFNNEADTPDNFQSRRPNTSFCFLDIRSPGLGDTAMYLCATSRDTSGISYEQYFGPGTRLTVT.